One and the same sample provided the 10 T cell receptor beta chains below, sequenced in a study of blood T cell repertoires in COVID-19 (dated by TCRdb to about 2020). Library preparation used the immunoSEQ multiplex PCR assay. Imported from immuneACCESS, the table was reduced by TCRdb to in-frame sequences with V and J called. These copies leave out some clones; in studies compared against another copy, an unresolved V gene accounts for under half, and the cause of the remainder is not known. The sample data list approximately 170,000 clones, and 84% of these were observed just once. The ten most abundant clones make up about 8% of the sample. Specimen: PBMCs or T cells enriched from blood (not recorded which). These receptors were obtained from a woman aged 45-60 years who had recovered from COVID-19.

The V and J genes are TRBV3-1 (or the pseudogene TRBV3-2) and TRBJ1-6; D unclear. Per germline, CDR1 LGHDT and CDR2 YNNKEL (reference sequence). Trimming removed 0 bases from V and 7 bases from J, with 7 bases in between. The CDR3 contains 14 residues. CDR3 sequence reads: CASSQETPNSPLHF. In nucleotides, the CDR3 is TGTGCCAGCAGCCAAGAAACTCCGAATTCACCCCTCCACTTT.

The genes are TRBV5-5 and TRBJ2-7; D might be TRBD1 (6 bases). This CDR3 is 15 amino acids long. Germline assignment: CDR1 SGHKS and CDR2 YYEKEE (reference sequence). The germline V and J ends were trimmed by 4 bases and 3 bases, with 17 bases remaining between them. The chain's CDR3 is CASSPSDRSLYEQYF. The CDR3 DNA reads TGTGCCAGCAGCCCCTCCGACAGGTCACTCTACGAGCAGTACTTC.

This rearrangement joins TRBV7-2 to TRBJ2-1, with TRBD2 as a possible D gene (6 bases). Trimming took 4 bases from V and 7 from J, leaving 11 bases between them. The CDR3 extends over 13 amino acids. In germline, CDR1 is SGHTA, CDR2 FQGNSA. The CDR3 nucleotides are TGTGCCAGCAGCTCAGAACGGGGGAATGAGCAGTTCTTC. This sequence encodes CASSSERGNEQFF.

The chain has TRBV4-1 and TRBJ1-1, with D possibly TRBD1 on 6 matching bases. The CDR3 totals 15 residues. Trimming cost V 4 bases and J 4 bases, with 16 bases left between them. Germline assignment: CDR1 MGHRA and CDR2 YSYEKL. The CDR3 protein is CASSPLGRDTTEAFF. The CDR3 coding sequence is TGCGCCAGCAGCCCGTTAGGTCGGGACACCACTGAAGCTTTCTTT.

This chain joins TRBV10-3 and TRBJ1-2; the D gene is possibly TRBD1 (5 bases). The V end was cut by 3 bases, the J end by 3 bases, with 8 bases between. Germline CDR1 reads ENHRY; CDR2 reads SYGVKD. The CDR3 has 13 residues. CDR3 DNA sequence: TGTGCCATCAGTGACGGGGGGTACTATGGCTACACCTTC. Amino acids: CAISDGGYYGYTF.

The chain employs TRBV25-1 and TRBJ1-6; D unclear. Germline V lookup: CDR1 MGHDK, CDR2 SYGVNS. V shed 1 base and J shed 9 bases, with 10 bases lying between them. The CDR3 is 14 amino acids. The CDR3 here is CASSESEGSSPLHF. Written as DNA, the CDR3 is TGTGCCAGCAGTGAATCTGAGGGTTCTTCACCCCTCCACTTT.

The chain combines TRBV25-1 with TRBJ1-6, with TRBD1 matching 7 bases. CDR3 size: 15 residues. Germline values: CDR1 MGHDK, CDR2 SYGVNS. Trimming took 2 bases from V and 5 from J; bases not matched to a gene: 3. The CDR3 coding sequence is TGTGCCAGCAGTGAAATGACAGGGAATAATTCACCCCTCCACTTT. Encoded protein: CASSEMTGNNSPLHF.

The V call is TRBV28, the J call TRBJ1-2; possibly TRBD1 for D (5 bases). The germline V gene has CDR1 MDHEN and CDR2 SYDVKM. Between the trimmed V and J ends, which lost 2 bases and 4 bases, there was a span of 8 bases. This CDR3 is 13 amino acids long. The CDR3 loop reads CASSLRDSYGYTF. The CDR3 DNA is TGTGCCAGCAGTTTACGAGACAGCTATGGCTACACCTTC.

The chain carries TRBV11-3 and TRBJ2-7; 7 positions agree with TRBD2. Germline V gene sequence: CDR1 SGHNT, CDR2 YENEEA. Trimming at V came to 3 bases and at J to 6 bases, leaving 5 bases not matched to a gene. The length of the CDR3 is 13 residues. CDR3 region: CASSLRIAGEQYF. The CDR3 DNA follows: TGTGCCAGCAGCTTGAGGATAGCGGGCGAGCAGTACTTC.

This clone was detected once. V usage is TRBV12-3 or TRBV12-4 and J usage is TRBJ1-3, with no clear D. The V and J ends lost 7 bases and 4 bases respectively, with 5 bases between them. The CDR3 consists of 11 residues. CDR3 in DNA: TGTGCCAGCAACTTGGGAAACACCATATATTTT. Translated, it gives CASNLGNTIYF.